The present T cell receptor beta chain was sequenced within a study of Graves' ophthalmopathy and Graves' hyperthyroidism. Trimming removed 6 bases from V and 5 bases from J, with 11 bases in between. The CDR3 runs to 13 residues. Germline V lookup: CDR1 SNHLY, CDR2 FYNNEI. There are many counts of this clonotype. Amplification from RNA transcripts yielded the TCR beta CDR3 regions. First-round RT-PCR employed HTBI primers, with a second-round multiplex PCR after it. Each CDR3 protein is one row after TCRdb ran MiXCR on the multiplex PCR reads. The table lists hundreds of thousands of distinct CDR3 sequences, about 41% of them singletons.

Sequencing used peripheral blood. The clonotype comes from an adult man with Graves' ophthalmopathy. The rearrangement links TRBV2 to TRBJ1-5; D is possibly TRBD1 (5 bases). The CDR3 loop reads CASRKSGHQPQHF. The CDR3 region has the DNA TGTGCCAGCAGGAAATCAGGGCATCAGCCCCAGCATTTT.